Listed below are T cell receptor beta chains from one sample, sequenced in a study of blood T cell repertoires in COVID-19. Produced via immunoSEQ multiplex PCR; TCRdb's table is partial and in-frame only. The data show tens of thousands of clones, 70% to 75% seen once. Input material: peripheral blood. Every receptor here comes from a man aged 45-65 years with active or convalescent COVID-19. The CDR3 runs from the conserved cysteine through the conserved F or W. The D gene is left open where the match is weak. For some rows the clone size is stated as once, few or many, or as a class when expanded; others skip it.

15,medium-sized,TRBV19,.,TRBJ2-7,TGTGCCAGTAGTAGGGGGGTCAGGGTCCCTTACGAGCAGTACTTC,CASSRGVRVPYEQYF
16,.,TRBV24-1,TRBD2,TRBJ2-1,TGTGCCACCAGTGGTGTAAACGAGCGGGGCAACAATGAGCAGTTCTTC,CATSGVNERGNNEQFF
15,.,TRBV6-1,.,TRBJ1-2,TGTGCCAGCAGTGAATCCGGTCGACAGAACTATGGCTACACCTTC,CASSESGRQNYGYTF
16,.,TRBV15,.,TRBJ2-1,TGTGCCACCAGCAGAAGCGGCGGGCCCTCTAAAGATGAGCAGTTCTTC,CATSRSGGPSKDEQFF
14,few,TRBV6-2/TRBV6-3,TRBD1,TRBJ1-5,TGTGCCAGCAGCGGGACAGGTCGCAATCAGCCCCAGCATTTT,CASSGTGRNQPQHF
17,.,TRBV5-5,.,TRBJ1-1,TGTGCCAGCAGCTTGGTCAGGGCCCAAAACATGAACACTGAAGCTTTCTTT,CASSLVRAQNMNTEAFF
14,once,TRBV9,.,TRBJ1-1,TGTGCCAGCAGCGTAGGGGAACGCCGGGGGGAAGCTTTCTTT,CASSVGERRGEAFF
15,.,TRBV27,TRBD2,TRBJ2-1,TGTGCCAGCACCAGACTAGCGGGGGAAGTAAATGAGCAGTTCTTC,CASTRLAGEVNEQFF
13,.,TRBV12-3/TRBV12-4,.,TRBJ1-2,TGTGCCAGCAGTTTGAAACAGGGCTATGGCTACACCTTC,CASSLKQGYGYTF
13,.,TRBV27,.,TRBJ1-1,TGTGCCAGCAGTATTCGTAGGAACACTGAAGCTTTCTTT,CASSIRRNTEAFF
14,.,TRBV7-3,.,TRBJ2-4,TGTGCCAGCAGCCCTACAGGTCCTCTGGGCATTCAGTACTTC,CASSPTGPLGIQYF
12,.,TRBV6-6,.,TRBJ1-5,TGTGCCAGCACCCAGGGAGGTCAGCCCCAGCATTTT,CASTQGGQPQHF
14,few,TRBV5-5,.,TRBJ2-7,TGTGCCAGCAACGCCGGGTCCAGAGACTACGAGCAGTACTTC,CASNAGSRDYEQYF
16,.,TRBV15,TRBD1,TRBJ2-2,TGTGCCACCAGCGGGGACGGGACAGGGTTCACCGGGGAGCTGTTTTTT,CATSGDGTGFTGELFF
14,.,TRBV6-6,TRBD1,TRBJ1-6,TGTGCCAGCAGTTCCGGGACAGTTAATTCACCCCTCCACTTT,CASSSGTVNSPLHF
16,.,TRBV25-1,TRBD1,TRBJ2-7,TGTGCCAGCAGTGCTAGGGGGGGGACAGGGAAGTACGAGCAGTACTTC,CASSARGGTGKYEQYF
15,.,TRBV6-5,.,TRBJ2-3,TGTGCCAGCAGCCCCCAGGGTACTAGCACAGATACGCAGTATTTT,CASSPQGTSTDTQYF
14,once,TRBV7-2,.,TRBJ1-2,TGTGCCAGCAGCTTAGTCGGAGGACCGGGGATCTACACCTTC,CASSLVGGPGIYTF
14,once,TRBV19,TRBD1,TRBJ2-7,TGTGCCAGTAGCCATCAGGGACAGCACTACGAGCAGTACTTC,CASSHQGQHYEQYF
16,.,TRBV5-6,TRBD2,TRBJ2-1,TGTGCCAGCAGCCCTAAGCGGGGGAGCTCCTACAATGAGCAGTTCTTC,CASSPKRGSSYNEQFF
16,.,TRBV4-2,.,TRBJ2-6,TGTGCCAGCAGCCAAGAAGTGCGGGGTGGGGCCAACGTCCTGACTTTC,CASSQEVRGGANVLTF
18,.,TRBV7-6,TRBD1,TRBJ1-4,TGTGCCAGCAGCGGACCGGGTCGTCTCCAGGGGGGAGGTGAAAAACTGTTTTTT,CASSGPGRLQGGGEKLFF
14,.,TRBV5-1,.,TRBJ1-6,TGCGCCAGCAGCTGGACAAGGTTAAATTCACCCCTCCACTTT,CASSWTRLNSPLHF
19,.,TRBV7-9,.,TRBJ1-1,TGTGCCAGCAGCTTAGCTGCCGTCAGGGTGTCGGTTAAGGACACTGAAGCTTTCTTT,CASSLAAVRVSVKDTEAFF
14,once,TRBV7-2,TRBD1,TRBJ2-7,TGTGCCAGCAGCCACCGGACAGGGGACTACGAGCAGTACTTC,CASSHRTGDYEQYF
14,.,TRBV9,.,TRBJ1-1,TGTGCCAGCAGCGCGGACAGTATGAACACTGAAGCTTTCTTT,CASSADSMNTEAFF
13,many,TRBV7-8,TRBD1,TRBJ1-1,TGTGCCAGCAGCTTCTCGGGACAGGGGGGAGCTTTCTTT,CASSFSGQGGAFF
12,.,TRBV10-3,.,TRBJ1-2,TGTGCCATCAGTGCGGAGGAGGCCGGCTACACCTTC,CAISAEEAGYTF
14,.,TRBV27,TRBD1,TRBJ1-1,TGTGCCAGCAGGAGACAGGGGGCGGACACTGAAGCTTTCTTT,CASRRQGADTEAFF
14,.,TRBV30,.,TRBJ2-3,TGTGCCTGGAGTTCGGGGGATAGCACAGATACGCAGTATTTT,CAWSSGDSTDTQYF
13,.,TRBV12-3/TRBV12-4,TRBD1,TRBJ1-1,TGTGCCAGCAGGCGGACAGGGAACACTGAAGCTTTCTTT,CASRRTGNTEAFF
15,.,TRBV29-1,TRBD2,TRBJ2-7,TGCAGCGTTGAGATCGGGGAGGGGCCCTACTACGAGCAGTACTTC,CSVEIGEGPYYEQYF
14,few,TRBV9,.,TRBJ1-2,TGTGCCAGCACCCCTGGGGACACTAGCTATGGCTACACCTTC,CASTPGDTSYGYTF
16,once,TRBV28,.,TRBJ1-3,TGTGCCAGCAGTCACTATAAACCCTCGTCGGGGAACACCATATATTTT,CASSHYKPSSGNTIYF
13,.,TRBV19,.,TRBJ1-1,TGTGCCAGTAGTATGCAGCCGGGGGCTGAAGCTTTCTTT,CASSMQPGAEAFF
15,.,TRBV11-3,TRBD2,TRBJ2-1,TGTGCCAGCAGCTTAGTTAGCGGGGAAGGGAATGAGCAGTTCTTC,CASSLVSGEGNEQFF
14,few,TRBV6-2/TRBV6-3,.,TRBJ2-1,TGTGCCAGCAGTTACTGGGGGGTCGGGGATGAGCAGTTCTTC,CASSYWGVGDEQFF
13,.,TRBV7-2,TRBD2,TRBJ2-1,TGTGCCAGCAGCTTGGGCGAGCGGGGTATGGAGTTCTTC,CASSLGERGMEFF
12,.,TRBV12-3/TRBV12-4,.,TRBJ2-1,TGTGCCAGTATCGCAGGTTATGGTGAGCAGTTCTTC,CASIAGYGEQFF
14,few,TRBV5-1,TRBD1,TRBJ1-1,TGCGCCAGCACCGGGACAGGGTACACCACTGAAGCTTTCTTT,CASTGTGYTTEAFF
16,.,TRBV4-3,TRBD1,TRBJ2-7,TGCGCCAGCAGCCAAGGGGGACAGGGCCGGGAGGACGAGCAGTACTTC,CASSQGGQGREDEQYF
15,few,TRBV5-1,TRBD1,TRBJ1-3,TGCGCCAGCAGCTTGCAGGGGGGAGATGGAAACACCATATATTTT,CASSLQGGDGNTIYF
12,once,TRBV5-1,TRBD1,TRBJ2-7,TGCGCCAGTAGGGACAGTTCCTACGAGCAGTACTTC,CASRDSSYEQYF
16,few,TRBV3-1/TRBV3-2,TRBD2,TRBJ2-3,TGTGCCAGCAGCCAAGATAGCGGGGGAAGCACAGATACGCAGTATTTT,CASSQDSGGSTDTQYF
14,.,TRBV5-4,TRBD2,TRBJ2-5,TGTGCCAGCAGCTTGAGGACTAGCCAAGAGACCCAGTACTTC,CASSLRTSQETQYF
15,.,TRBV7-3,TRBD2,TRBJ2-3,TGTGCCAGCAGTCCCCAGGGCGGGGGGCCGGATACGCAGTATTTT,CASSPQGGGPDTQYF
14,.,TRBV4-3,.,TRBJ1-1,TGCGCCAGCAGCCAAGTTGCGATGAACACTGAAGCTTTCTTT,CASSQVAMNTEAFF
17,few,TRBV4-1,TRBD2,TRBJ2-7,TGCGCCAGCAGCCTAACGCTAGCGGGGGGGCCCTCCTACGAGCAGTACTTC,CASSLTLAGGPSYEQYF
15,.,TRBV7-9,.,TRBJ2-3,TGTGCCAGCAGCTCCCTAACGGGGCTGGAGGGGACGCAGTATTTT,CASSSLTGLEGTQYF
13,few,TRBV11-2,.,TRBJ1-1,TGTGCCAGCAGCCTGGGGGAGGGCCCTGAAGCTTTCTTT,CASSLGEGPEAFF
16,once,TRBV5-1,TRBD1,TRBJ2-3,TGCGCCAGCAGCATGCCGGGACAGGCTAAAGCAGATACGCAGTATTTT,CASSMPGQAKADTQYF
15,.,TRBV5-1,TRBD1,TRBJ2-3,TGCGCCAGCAGAGATGAACAGGGGAGCACAGATACGCAGTATTTT,CASRDEQGSTDTQYF
16,.,TRBV9,.,TRBJ2-6,TGTGCCAGCAGCGTACACCGGCGTCAGGATCCCAACGTCCTGACTTTC,CASSVHRRQDPNVLTF
15,.,TRBV11-2,.,TRBJ1-3,TGTGCCAGCAGCTTACATTCCGGCTCTGGAAACACCATATATTTT,CASSLHSGSGNTIYF
13,.,TRBV11-2,.,TRBJ1-1,TGTGCCAGCAGCTTAGTAGCTGGGTCTGAAGCTTTCTTT,CASSLVAGSEAFF
14,.,TRBV7-2,.,TRBJ2-2,TGTGCCAGCAGCTTGGACAGGAACACCGGGGAGCTGTTTTTT,CASSLDRNTGELFF